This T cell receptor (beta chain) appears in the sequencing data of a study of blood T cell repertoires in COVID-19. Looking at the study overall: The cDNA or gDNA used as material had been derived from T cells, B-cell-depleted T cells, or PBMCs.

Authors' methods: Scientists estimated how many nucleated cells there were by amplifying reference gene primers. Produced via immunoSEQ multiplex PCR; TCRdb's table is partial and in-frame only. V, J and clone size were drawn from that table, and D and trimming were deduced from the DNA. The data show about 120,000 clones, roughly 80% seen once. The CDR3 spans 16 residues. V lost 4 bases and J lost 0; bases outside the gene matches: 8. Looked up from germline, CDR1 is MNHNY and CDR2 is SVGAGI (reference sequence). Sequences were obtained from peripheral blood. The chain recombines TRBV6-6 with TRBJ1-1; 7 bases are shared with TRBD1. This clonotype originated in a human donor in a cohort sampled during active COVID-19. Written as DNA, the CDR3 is TGTGCCAGCAGTTCATGGGGACAGAGAATGAACACTGAAGCTTTCTTT. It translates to CASSSWGQRMNTEAFF.